Presented here are 13 T cell receptor beta chains from one specimen sequenced in a study of blood T cells in healthy people across ages. It was with a sample-barcoded 5' primer and a J-beta primer mix that a second PCR of roughly 7 to 12 cycles was run. From the 5' RACE reads, TCRdb called clonotypes with MiXCR, one entry per CDR3 protein. Seen here are hundreds of thousands of distinct CDR3 sequences, 44% observed once, and the top ten hold about 21%. The sample consisted of blood. The receptors stem from a man aged 60-69 years in good health.

The chain carries TRBV7-9 and TRBJ1-2, with D uncertain. Trimming took 2 bases from V and 4 from J, leaving 8 bases between them. In germline, CDR1 is SEHNR, CDR2 FQNEAQ (reference sequence). This CDR3 is built from 13 residues. CDR3 region: CASSLPRFYGYTF. CDR3 coding DNA: TGTGCCAGCAGCTTACCCCGGTTCTATGGCTACACCTTC. The whole variable domain, filled in from reference TRBV7-9 and TRBJ1-2, reads DTGVSQNPRHKITKRGQNVTFRCDPISEHNRLYWYRQTLGQGPEFLTYFQNEAQLEKSRLLSDRFSAERPKGSFSTLEIQRTEQGDSAMYLCASSLPRFYGYTFGSGTRLTVV.

This clonotype came up a few times. The junction differs from germline at one of its ends, possibly a read error. The chain uses TRBV7-2 and TRBJ1-4, with 9 bases identical to TRBD1. CDR1 is SGHTA, CDR2 FQGNSA, per germline. CDR3 size: 14 residues. The CDR3 loop is CASSLTGGNEKLFF. The CDR3 DNA reads TGCGCCAGCAGCTTAACAGGGGGCAATGAAAAACTGTTTTTT.

The chain employs TRBV6-2 or TRBV6-3 and TRBJ1-2; D unclear. V was shortened by 2 bases and J by 4 bases, with 14 bases between the two germline ends. This CDR3 contains 15 residues. Germline V gene data show CDR1 as MNHEY and CDR2 as SVGEGT. The CDR3 here is CASSYGNLKGYGYTF. CDR3 DNA sequence: TGTGCCAGCAGTTACGGGAACTTAAAGGGCTATGGCTACACCTTC.

This chain connects TRBV13 to TRBJ2-2; 9 nucleotides match TRBD2. The J segment lost 5 bases and the V segment lost 4 bases, leaving 11 bases of the junction unmatched. There are 17 residues in the CDR3. The germline CDR1 and CDR2 sequences are PRHDT and FYEKMQ (reference sequence). The chain's CDR3 is CASSSDGLARNTGELFF. In DNA, the CDR3 is TGTGCCAGCAGCTCTGATGGACTAGCGAGAAATACCGGGGAGCTGTTTTTT. The entire variable domain, with the rest obtained from reference TRBV13 and TRBJ2-2, is as follows: AAGVIQSPRHLIKEKRETATLKCYPIPRHDTVYWYQQGPGQDPQFLISFYEKMQSDKGSIPDRFSAQQFSDYHSELNMSSLELGDSALYFCASSSDGLARNTGELFFGEGSRLTVL.

This sequence joins TRBV20-1 and TRBJ2-7; 10 bases are shared with TRBD1. In germline, CDR1 is DFQATT, CDR2 SNEGSKA (reference sequence). J lost 4 bases, V lost 5 bases, and 8 bases had no gene match. This CDR3 comprises 14 residues. The CDR3 DNA follows: TGCAGTGCTCCCGGGACAGGGGAACGTTACGAGCAGTACTTC. It encodes CSAPGTGERYEQYF.

This chain joins TRBV7-6 and TRBJ2-5; no clear D gene. From germline, CDR1 is SGHVS and CDR2 FNYEAQ. The CDR3 totals 16 residues. The ends were cut back, 1 base at V and 5 bases at J, with 17 bases in the middle. As DNA, the CDR3 is TGTGCCAGCAGCTTAGGGCTGGGTCTTAACGGGGAGACCCAGTACTTC. It codes for CASSLGLGLNGETQYF.

The chain is built from TRBV6-2 or TRBV6-3 and TRBJ1-2; 7 nucleotides align to TRBD1. CDR1 and CDR2 from the germline V gene are MNHEY and SVGEGT. Germline trimming cut 6 bases from V and 13 bases from J; bases unmatched to any gene: 14. The CDR3 extends over 13 amino acids. CDR3 coding DNA: TGTGCCAGCAGCAAAGCACCGGGACAGTCGGTCACCTTC. This encodes CASSKAPGQSVTF.

This clonotype was picked up a small number of times. V usage is TRBV10-3 and J usage is TRBJ2-3; weak D call: TRBD2 (6 bases). Trimming took off 10 bases at V and 0 bases at J, with 14 bases between the two ends. The CDR3 covers 14 residues. Germline V gene sequence: CDR1 ENHRY, CDR2 SYGVKD. CDR3 DNA: TGTGCCACAACGTCGGGAGCTAGCACAGATACGCAGTATTTT. This encodes CATTSGASTDTQYF.

The V gene is TRBV6-2 or TRBV6-3, the J gene TRBJ2-1; D is possibly TRBD1 (6 bases). Germline V gives CDR1 MNHEY, CDR2 SVGEGT. Trimming cost V 3 bases and J 5 bases, with 11 bases left between them. The CDR3 has 14 amino acids. The CDR3 here is CASSYGGLDNEQFF. The CDR3 nucleotides are TGTGCCAGCAGTTATGGGGGCCTCGACAATGAGCAGTTCTTC.

V usage is TRBV7-3 and J usage is TRBJ2-5; possible D gene TRBD1, 6 bases. V gave up 6 bases and J gave up 2 bases, with 13 bases separating them. CDR1 and CDR2 from the germline V gene are SGHTA and FQGTGA. CDR3 length: 14 residues. CDR3: CASRPGQIQETQYF. CDR3 in DNA: TGTGCCAGCAGGCCGGGACAAATTCAAGAGACCCAGTACTTC.

CDR3 DNA sequence: TGTGCCAGCAGCCCCCCTAGCTCCGGGGAGCTGTTTTTT. It is translated as CASSPPSSGELFF. V usage is TRBV6-2 or TRBV6-3 and J usage is TRBJ2-2; a possible D gene is TRBD2 (5 bases). Germline V CDR1 and CDR2: MNHEY, SVGEGT. V was trimmed by 6 bases and J by 6 bases, leaving 11 bases between them. The CDR3 covers 13 residues.

This clonotype was found a few times. The chain recombines TRBV12-3 or TRBV12-4 with TRBJ1-6; D not resolved. The CDR3 contains 16 residues. V dropped 2 bases and J dropped 0 bases, with 8 bases sitting between them. CDR3 nucleotide sequence: TGTGCCAGCAGTTTAAGGCCTGCCTCCTATAATTCACCCCTCCACTTT. Encoded protein: CASSLRPASYNSPLHF.

This clonotype was found a few times. This chain uses TRBV20-1 with TRBJ1-6, with TRBD1 identical over 7 bases. The V gene's germline CDR1 is DFQATT and CDR2 SNEGSKA (reference sequence). This CDR3 region has 13 residues. V lost 4 bases to trimming and J lost 4 bases; unmatched junction nucleotides: 1. The CDR3 protein is CSAKTGYNSPLHF. Written as DNA, the CDR3 is TGCAGTGCTAAGACAGGGTATAATTCACCCCTCCACTTT.